This is a list of T cell receptor beta chains from one sample in a study of blood T cell repertoires in COVID-19. The data were produced by immunoSEQ multiplex PCR, yet TCRdb's version contains in-frame clones alone and is incomplete. The sample has 45,000 to 70,000 clones; roughly 79% are singletons. What was sequenced was peripheral blood. These receptors were obtained from a woman of 80 years or more with active or convalescent COVID-19. The CDR3 runs from the conserved cysteine through the conserved F or W. D genes are given only for firm matches. A row's size may be missing; if present it is once, few, many or a size class.

>few|-|TRBJ2-5|TRBV5-1
TGCGCCAGCAGCTTTTACGGGAAACAAGAGACCCAGTACTTC
CASSFYGKQETQYF
>-|-|TRBJ1-2|TRBV5-4
TGTGCCAGCAGCCCGATGACAGGAGAGAATGGCTACACCTTC
CASSPMTGENGYTF
>-|TRBD1|TRBJ1-5|TRBV19
TGTGCCAGTAAACACCGGGACAGGGTGGGTCAGCCCCAGCATTTT
CASKHRDRVGQPQHF
>-|-|TRBJ2-6|TRBV2
TGTGCCAGCAGAGGGGCCTCTGGGGCCAACGTCCTGACTTTC
CASRGASGANVLTF
>-|TRBD1|TRBJ2-7|TRBV28
TGTGCCAGCACCCAGGGGGACAGTCTCTCCTACGAGCAGTACTTC
CASTQGDSLSYEQYF
>-|TRBD1|TRBJ1-1|TRBV10-3
TGTGCCATCGGGACAGGGGACCCTGAAGCTTTCTTT
CAIGTGDPEAFF
>few|-|TRBJ2-7|TRBV12-3/TRBV12-4
TGTGCCAGCAGCTCCCGGGGCGAGCAGTACTTC
CASSSRGEQYF
>few|-|TRBJ1-5|TRBV7-8
TGTGCCAGCAGACTTAGCGGTTATAGCAATCAGCCCCAGCATTTT
CASRLSGYSNQPQHF
>-|TRBD1|TRBJ1-4|TRBV6-5
TGTGCCAGCAGCGAGACAGGGACGAATGAAAAACTGTTTTTT
CASSETGTNEKLFF
>once|-|TRBJ2-3|TRBV24-1
TGTGCCACCAGTGATTTTTCACAACCTCTCACAGATACGCAGTATTTT
CATSDFSQPLTDTQYF
>once|TRBD1|TRBJ1-2|TRBV4-3
TGCGCCAGCAGCCAAGGGACAGGGTTCAGCTATGGCTACACCTTC
CASSQGTGFSYGYTF
>-|TRBD1|TRBJ1-1|TRBV24-1
TGTGCCACCAGGCAGGGGGCCGGGATGAACACTGAAGCTTTCTTT
CATRQGAGMNTEAFF
>-|-|TRBJ1-4|TRBV19
TGTGCCAGTAGGCGGACAGTAAAACTGTTTTTT
CASRRTVKLFF
>once|-|TRBJ1-5|TRBV6-5
TGTGCCAGCAGACAGGGTCCAAGTCAGCCCCAGCATTTT
CASRQGPSQPQHF
>-|-|TRBJ1-6|TRBV4-1
TGCGCCAGCAGCCAAGAATCGGTGGGGGCCAGCTCCTATAATTCACCCCTCCACTTT
CASSQESVGASSYNSPLHF
>few|TRBD1|TRBJ1-1|TRBV13
TGTGCCAGCAGCTTAGAAAAATGGGACAGGGGTGGTGAAGCTTTCTTT
CASSLEKWDRGGEAFF
>once|TRBD1|TRBJ1-5|TRBV7-9
TGTGCCAGCAGCTCACACGGGACAGGCAAAGCACAGCCCCAGCATTTT
CASSSHGTGKAQPQHF
>-|TRBD1|TRBJ1-2|TRBV7-2
TGTGCCAGCAGCCCGGGGACAGGGGGCATTTATGGCTACACCTTC
CASSPGTGGIYGYTF
>few|TRBD2|TRBJ2-3|TRBV5-4
TGTGCCAGCAGCCCGCCTCGGGCTAGCGGGGGGGAAGATACGCAGTATTTT
CASSPPRASGGEDTQYF
>-|TRBD1|TRBJ2-5|TRBV27
TGTGCCAGCAGTTTAGCCCCATGGACAGGGGAGACCCAGTACTTC
CASSLAPWTGETQYF
>-|-|TRBJ1-5|TRBV19
TGTGCCAGTAGGCGAGGGCATAGCAATCAGCCCCAGCATTTT
CASRRGHSNQPQHF
>-|TRBD1|TRBJ2-1|TRBV24-1
TGTGCCACCAGTGACCAGCCAGACAGGGTAGTCAATGAGCAGTTCTTC
CATSDQPDRVVNEQFF
>-|-|TRBJ2-7|TRBV6-4
TGTGCCAGCAGTGACTCGATTACTAACGGGTTTAAGTACTTC
CASSDSITNGFKYF
>-|-|TRBJ1-3|TRBV9
TGTGCCAGCAGCGTATTGGGAGGGGTGAACTCTGGAAACACCATATATTTT
CASSVLGGVNSGNTIYF
>-|-|TRBJ1-2|TRBV19
TGTGCCCGTCAGGGCTACACCTTC
CARQGYTF
>-|TRBD1|TRBJ2-7|TRBV18
TGTGCCAGCTCACCGGACGACAGGGTCGAGTACTTC
CASSPDDRVEYF
>-|-|TRBJ2-5|TRBV4-3
TGCGCCAGCAGCCCAGGGGCGGGGGTGGGGACCCAGTACTTC
CASSPGAGVGTQYF
>-|TRBD1|TRBJ1-5|TRBV10-1
TGCGCCAGTTTGACAGGGGGCAATCAGCCCCAGCATTTT
CASLTGGNQPQHF
>-|TRBD1|TRBJ1-3|TRBV2
TGTGCCAGTGGGGGACAGGGTTCTGGAAACACCATATATTTT
CASGGQGSGNTIYF
>-|TRBD1|TRBJ1-5|TRBV6-1
TGTGCCAGCACTGGAGGGGGCCATCGGCAGCCCCAGCATTTT
CASTGGGHRQPQHF
>-|-|TRBJ1-6|TRBV7-9
TGTGCCAGCAGCCTACAGGGTGTGCATTCACCCCTCCACTTT
CASSLQGVHSPLHF
>-|TRBD2|TRBJ2-5|TRBV2
TGTGCCAGCAGTGAGGGACTAGCGGGGGGGCCCGAGACCCAGTACTTC
CASSEGLAGGPETQYF
>-|-|TRBJ1-6|TRBV10-2
TGCGCCACCTACCACGGGGATTCACCCCTCCACTTT
CATYHGDSPLHF
>-|-|TRBJ1-2|TRBV19
TGTGCCAGTAGTTCGAGGCGGGACGGGGTCTATGGCTACACCTTC
CASSSRRDGVYGYTF
>once|TRBD1|TRBJ2-1|TRBV4-1
TGCGCCAGCAGCCATCGTCAGGGGGATCCGCAGTTCTTC
CASSHRQGDPQFF
>few|-|TRBJ2-7|TRBV5-1
TGCGCCAGCAGCGGGAGTGGGGTCCACGAGCAGTACTTC
CASSGSGVHEQYF
>-|TRBD2|TRBJ2-1|TRBV7-3
TGTGCCAGCAGCCCAATTCCGGGGGGGAGTTACAATGAGCAGTTCTTC
CASSPIPGGSYNEQFF
>-|-|TRBJ2-5|TRBV4-1
TGCGCCAGCAGCCAAGATCGGAGACCTGGAGGGTATAATGAGGAGACCCAGTACTTC
CASSQDRRPGGYNEETQYF
>-|TRBD1|TRBJ1-1|TRBV13
TGTGCCAGCAGCCCGTGGACAGGGAACACTGAAGCTTTCTTT
CASSPWTGNTEAFF
>-|-|TRBJ1-2|TRBV4-3
TGCGCCAGCAGCCAGAGGCGAACGACAGAATATGGCTACACCTTC
CASSQRRTTEYGYTF
>-|TRBD1|TRBJ2-5|TRBV14
TGTGCCAGCAGCCAAGTGGGGACAGGCGTGACCCAGTACTTC
CASSQVGTGVTQYF
>-|-|TRBJ2-7|TRBV3-1/TRBV3-2
TGTGCCAGTAAACGGACAGCCTACGAGCAGTACTTC
CASKRTAYEQYF
>few|TRBD1|TRBJ2-1|TRBV27
TGTGCCAGCAGTTTAACGAGGACAGGGGGCTTTAATGAGCAGTTCTTC
CASSLTRTGGFNEQFF
>-|TRBD1|TRBJ2-7|TRBV30
TGTGCCTGGACAGGGGGCTATAGCTCCTACGAGCAGTACTTC
CAWTGGYSSYEQYF
>-|-|TRBJ1-2|TRBV6-5
TGTGCCAGCAGGGATGGGCCAGTGGATGGGGGCTACACCTTC
CASRDGPVDGGYTF
>once|-|TRBJ2-1|TRBV18
TGTGCCAGCTCACCACAGGGGACACTGCTCTATGAGCAGTTCTTC
CASSPQGTLLYEQFF
>-|-|TRBJ1-4|TRBV4-3
TGCGCCAGCAGCCCTCGGGACTGGGAGTCAACTAATGAAAAACTGTTTTTT
CASSPRDWESTNEKLFF
>-|TRBD2|TRBJ2-1|TRBV7-3
TGTGCCAGCAGCTTAGGGACTAGCGGGGGAAGCTCCTACAATGAGCAGTTCTTC
CASSLGTSGGSSYNEQFF
>few|-|TRBJ2-7|TRBV4-1
TGCGCCAGCAGCCAAAGCGCCCCTAGCTTCTACGAGCAGTACTTC
CASSQSAPSFYEQYF
>-|-|TRBJ1-2|TRBV12-3/TRBV12-4
TGTGCCAGCAGTTTAGACAGCTATGGCTACACCTTC
CASSLDSYGYTF
>-|-|TRBJ2-3|TRBV7-8
TGTGCCAGCAGCCCTGGGCCCTACAGCACAGATACGCAGTATTTT
CASSPGPYSTDTQYF
>-|-|TRBJ2-2|TRBV7-6
TGTGCCAGCAGCTTAGCTCTTCCAGGGCCCACGGACACCGGGGAGCTGTTTTTT
CASSLALPGPTDTGELFF
>-|TRBD1|TRBJ1-5|TRBV6-2/TRBV6-3
TGTGCCAGCAGTGACAGGGTACATCAGCCCCAGCATTTT
CASSDRVHQPQHF
>-|-|TRBJ2-3|TRBV20-1
TGCAGTGCGAGGCTAGACCGAGCCCAGTATTTT
CSARLDRAQYF
>once|TRBD1|TRBJ2-1|TRBV19
TGTGCCAGTACCGCCAGGGACAGGGGGGGAACCAATGAGCAGTTCTTC
CASTARDRGGTNEQFF
>-|TRBD1|TRBJ1-4|TRBV7-9
TGTGCCAGCAGTCTGACAGGGCTTTATGAAAAACTGTTTTTT
CASSLTGLYEKLFF
>once|TRBD1|TRBJ1-4|TRBV15
TGTGCCACCAGCAGCGGACAGGGGAGGTATGAAAAACTGTTTTTT
CATSSGQGRYEKLFF